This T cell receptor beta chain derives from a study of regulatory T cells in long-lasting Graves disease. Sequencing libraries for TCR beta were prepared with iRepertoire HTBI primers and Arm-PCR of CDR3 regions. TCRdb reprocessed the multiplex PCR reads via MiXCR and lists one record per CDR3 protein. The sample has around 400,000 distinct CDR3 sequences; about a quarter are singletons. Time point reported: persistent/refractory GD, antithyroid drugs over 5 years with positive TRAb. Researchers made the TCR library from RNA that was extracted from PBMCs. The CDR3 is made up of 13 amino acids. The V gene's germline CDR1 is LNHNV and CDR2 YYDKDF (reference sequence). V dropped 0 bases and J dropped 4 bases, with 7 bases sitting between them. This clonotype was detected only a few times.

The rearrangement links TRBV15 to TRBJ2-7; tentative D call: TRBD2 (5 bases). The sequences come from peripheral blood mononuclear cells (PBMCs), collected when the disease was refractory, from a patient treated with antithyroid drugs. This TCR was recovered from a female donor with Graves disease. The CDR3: CATSRDRGYEQYF. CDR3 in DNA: TGTGCCACCAGCAGAGATCGGGGTTACGAGCAGTACTTC. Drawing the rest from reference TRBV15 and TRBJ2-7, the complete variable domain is DAMVIQNPRYQVTQFGKPVTLSCSQTLNHNVMYWYQQKSSQAPKLLFHYYDKDFNNEADTPDNFQSRRPNTSFCFLDIRSPGLGDTAMYLCATSRDRGYEQYFGPGTRLTVT.